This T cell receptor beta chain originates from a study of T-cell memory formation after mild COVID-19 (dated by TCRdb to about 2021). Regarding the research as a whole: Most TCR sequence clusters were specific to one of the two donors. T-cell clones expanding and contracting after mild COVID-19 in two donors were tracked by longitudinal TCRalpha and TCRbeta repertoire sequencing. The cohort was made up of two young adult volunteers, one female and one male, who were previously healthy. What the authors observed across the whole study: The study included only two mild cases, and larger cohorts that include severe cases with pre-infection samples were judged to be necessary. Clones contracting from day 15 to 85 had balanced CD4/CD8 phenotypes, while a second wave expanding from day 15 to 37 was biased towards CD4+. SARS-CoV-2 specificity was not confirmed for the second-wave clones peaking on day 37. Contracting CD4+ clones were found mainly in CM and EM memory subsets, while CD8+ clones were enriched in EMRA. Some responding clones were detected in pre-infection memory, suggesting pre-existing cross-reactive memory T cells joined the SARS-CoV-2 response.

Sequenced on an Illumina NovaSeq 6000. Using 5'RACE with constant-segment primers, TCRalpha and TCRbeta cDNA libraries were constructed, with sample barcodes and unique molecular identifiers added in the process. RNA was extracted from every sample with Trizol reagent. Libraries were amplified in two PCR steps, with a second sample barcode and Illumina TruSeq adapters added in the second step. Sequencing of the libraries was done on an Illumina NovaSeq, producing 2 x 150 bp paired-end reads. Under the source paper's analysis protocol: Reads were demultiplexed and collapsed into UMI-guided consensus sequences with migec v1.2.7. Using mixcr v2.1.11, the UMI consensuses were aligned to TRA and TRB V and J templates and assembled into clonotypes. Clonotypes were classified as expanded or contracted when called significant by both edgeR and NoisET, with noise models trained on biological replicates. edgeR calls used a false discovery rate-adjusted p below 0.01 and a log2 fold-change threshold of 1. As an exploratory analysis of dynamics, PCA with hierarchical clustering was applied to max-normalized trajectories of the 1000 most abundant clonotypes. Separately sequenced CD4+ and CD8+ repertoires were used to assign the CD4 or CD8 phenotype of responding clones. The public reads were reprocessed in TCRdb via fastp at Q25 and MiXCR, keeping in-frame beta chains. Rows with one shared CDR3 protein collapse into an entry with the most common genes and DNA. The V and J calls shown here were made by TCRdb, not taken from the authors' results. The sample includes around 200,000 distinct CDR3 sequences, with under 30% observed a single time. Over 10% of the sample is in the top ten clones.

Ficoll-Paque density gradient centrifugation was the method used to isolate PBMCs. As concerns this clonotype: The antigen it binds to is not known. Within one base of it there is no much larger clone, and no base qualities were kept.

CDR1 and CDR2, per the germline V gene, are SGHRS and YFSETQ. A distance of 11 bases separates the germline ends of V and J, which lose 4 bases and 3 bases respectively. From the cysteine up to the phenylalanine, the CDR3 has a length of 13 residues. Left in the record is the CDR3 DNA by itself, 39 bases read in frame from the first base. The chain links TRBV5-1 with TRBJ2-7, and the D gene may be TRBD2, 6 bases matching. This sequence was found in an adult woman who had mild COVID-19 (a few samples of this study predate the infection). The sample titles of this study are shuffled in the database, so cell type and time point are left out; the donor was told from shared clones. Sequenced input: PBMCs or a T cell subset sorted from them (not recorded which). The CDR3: CASSPGLVYEQYF. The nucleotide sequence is TGCGCCAGCAGCCCGGGACTCGTCTACGAGCAGTACTTC.